The 13 T cell receptor beta chains below all came from one sample that was sequenced in a study of cytomegalovirus exposure and HLA in healthy donors. Profiled with immunoSEQ multiplex PCR; TCRdb holds only in-frame clones, not every one. The table lists about 260,000 clones, 80% to 95% of them singletons, with 3.1% in the top ten. Material: PBMCs. The origin of the receptors is a woman aged 25 to 45 in good health and CMV-seronegative.

The rearrangement links TRBV7-2 to TRBJ2-1; 10 bases match TRBD2. The CDR3 length is 16 residues. Trimming at V came to 5 bases and at J to 6 bases, leaving 10 bases not matched to a gene. CDR1 and CDR2 (germline): SGHTA, FQGNSA. CDR3 bases: TGTGCCAGCAGCACAAGGGGGCTAGCGGGAGTCAATGAGCAGTTCTTC. It yields the protein CASSTRGLAGVNEQFF. Together with reference TRBV7-2 and TRBJ2-1, the CDR3 gives the full variable domain: GAGVSQSPSNKVTEKGKDVELRCDPISGHTALYWYRQSLGQGLEFLIYFQGNSAPDKSGLPSDRFSAERTGGSVSTLTIQRTQQEDSAVYLCASSTRGLAGVNEQFFGPGTRLTVL.

V is TRBV4-1 and J is TRBJ2-7; no definite D call. Germline assignment: CDR1 MGHRA and CDR2 YSYEKL. The length of the CDR3 is 13 residues. V lost 4 bases and J lost 2, with 9 bases in between. This CDR3 reads CASSLGSPYEQYF. DNA of the CDR3: TGCGCCAGCAGCCTGGGATCCCCCTACGAGCAGTACTTC.

The V and J genes are TRBV19 and TRBJ2-7; no clear D gene. Trimming pared 5 bases from V and 3 bases from J, leaving 5 bases between. Per the germline V gene, CDR1 is LNHDA and CDR2 is SQIVND (reference sequence). CDR3 length: 11 amino acids. The CDR3: CASSDNYEQYF. The CDR3 DNA reads TGTGCCAGTAGTGATAACTACGAGCAGTACTTC.

V usage is TRBV4-1 and J usage is TRBJ2-2; 9 nucleotides match TRBD2. This CDR3 has 16 residues. V lost 5 bases, J lost 0 bases, and 4 bases stayed unmatched. Germline CDR1 is MGHRA and CDR2 is YSYEKL. This chain's CDR3 is CASSSSGSANTGELFF. The CDR3 DNA reads as TGCGCCAGCAGCAGTAGCGGGAGTGCGAACACCGGGGAGCTGTTTTTT.

The rearrangement links TRBV5-8 to TRBJ1-2, with D possibly being TRBD1 (6 bases). This CDR3 contains 14 residues. Germline CDR1 is SGHTS and CDR2 is YDEGEE. Trimming took 0 bases from V and 6 from J, leaving 12 bases between them. The CDR3 bases are TGTGCCAGCAGCTTGGTGGCGGGGGCCCATGGCTACACCTTC. This codes for CASSLVAGAHGYTF.

The DNA for the CDR3 is TGTGCCAGCTGGAAAGGGTCTGGGTACGAGCAGTACTTC. Amino acids: CASWKGSGYEQYF. This chain connects TRBV27 to TRBJ2-7; no firm D call. The germline V gene has CDR1 MNHEY and CDR2 SMNVEV (reference sequence). This CDR3 is built from 13 residues. Trimming cost V 8 bases and J 4 bases, with 15 bases left between them.

The chain uses TRBV2 and TRBJ2-1, with TRBD2 identical over 12 bases. The CDR3 has 19 amino acids. Germline V gene lookup returns CDR1 SNHLY and CDR2 FYNNEI. The trim removed 6 bases at V and 0 bases at J, leaving 12 bases unmatched. CDR3 DNA sequence: TGTGCCAGCAGGGGAAGACTAGCGGGAGTCCCAAGCTCCTACAATGAGCAGTTCTTC. Protein: CASRGRLAGVPSSYNEQFF.

This chain connects TRBV7-3 to TRBJ1-2, with D uncertain. Per germline, CDR1 SGHTA and CDR2 FQGTGA. The CDR3 runs to 13 residues. With 2 bases removed from V and 2 bases from J, the gap between germline ends came to 6 bases. CDR3 protein: CASSLRANYGYTF. CDR3 sequence (DNA): TGTGCCAGCAGCTTACGGGCCAACTATGGCTACACCTTC.

This sequence joins TRBV5-1 and TRBJ2-3; no firm D call. The CDR3 extends over 15 amino acids. Germline CDR1 and CDR2: SGHRS and YFSETQ. Trimming removed 0 bases at V and 2 bases at J, with 10 bases between. The CDR3 loop reads CASSLEVQTTDTQYF. DNA for the CDR3: TGCGCCAGCAGCTTGGAGGTACAAACCACAGATACGCAGTATTTT.

The V call is TRBV7-9, the J call TRBJ2-6; TRBD2 is a possible D gene (5 bases). The CDR3 contains 16 residues. V was cut by 1 base and J by 2 bases, with 9 bases left in between. The germline CDR1 and CDR2 sequences are SEHNR and FQNEAQ (reference sequence). In DNA form, the CDR3 reads TGTGCCAGCAGCTTAGTATCCGGGGCTGGGGCCAACGTCCTGACTTTC. It yields the protein CASSLVSGAGANVLTF.

With regard to this clone: The same CDR3 also results from other DNA sequences found in this sample. The chain has TRBV27 and TRBJ2-7; D call uncertain. Trimming shortened V by 5 bases and J by 4 bases, and 9 bases separated the two germline ends. Per the germline V gene, CDR1 is MNHEY and CDR2 is SMNVEV (reference sequence). CDR3 size: 12 residues. The CDR3 loop is CASSPGPYEQYF. The DNA of the CDR3 is TGTGCCAGCAGTCCCGGACCTTACGAGCAGTACTTC.

CDR3 sequence (DNA): TGTGCCAGCAGCTCACGGTGGGGAACGAACACCGGGGAGCTGTTTTTT. This codes for CASSSRWGTNTGELFF. This rearrangement joins TRBV27 to TRBJ2-2; D remains unclear. V was cut by 6 bases and J by 0 bases, with 14 bases left in between. The CDR3 length is 16 residues. From germline, CDR1 is MNHEY and CDR2 SMNVEV (reference sequence).

V is TRBV5-6 and J is TRBJ2-7; TRBD2 aligns across 10 bases. In germline, CDR1 is SGHDT, CDR2 YYEEEE. The V and J ends lost 0 bases and 7 bases, in that order; junction bases with no gene match: 7. CDR3 length equals 15 residues. This CDR3 is CASSLGAGGPYEQYF. DNA for the CDR3: TGTGCCAGCAGCTTGGGAGCGGGAGGGCCTTATGAGCAGTACTTC.